The 4 T cell receptor beta chains reported below all come from one sample, sequenced in a study of blood T cell repertoires in COVID-19. Assay used: immunoSEQ multiplex PCR; TCRdb lists only in-frame clones, some missing. Among roughly 70,000 clones, roughly 90% were seen once, and the ten largest hold around 2.8%. Sequencing used peripheral blood. All receptors derive from a man between 65 and 85 years old with active or convalescent COVID-19.

V gene TRBV28 combines with J gene TRBJ1-2; 8 nucleotides line up with TRBD1. The CDR3 has 14 amino acids. The germline CDR1 and CDR2 sequences are MDHEN and SYDVKM. After removal of 6 bases from V and 7 bases from J, the junction contained 10 bases not matched to a gene. CDR3 protein: CASRTRQGIFGYTF. The CDR3 nucleotides read TGTGCCAGCAGGACCCGACAGGGGATATTTGGCTACACCTTC.

The V and J genes are TRBV7-2 and TRBJ2-7; 7 bases align to TRBD2. The CDR3 extends over 14 amino acids. Germline CDR1 is SGHTA and CDR2 is FQGNSA. V lost 5 bases and J lost 2; bases outside the gene matches: 6. The CDR3 here is CASSESGGTYEQYF. For the CDR3, the DNA is TGTGCCAGCAGCGAATCCGGGGGGACCTACGAGCAGTACTTC.

This chain joins TRBV11-2 and TRBJ2-5; perhaps TRBD2 as D (6 bases). This CDR3 has 13 amino acids. The germline V and J ends were trimmed by 5 bases and 1 base, with 8 bases remaining between them. In germline, CDR1 is SGHAT, CDR2 FQNNGV. CDR3 sequence reads: CASSRDFQETQYF. CDR3 DNA: TGTGCCAGCAGCCGGGACTTCCAAGAGACCCAGTACTTC.

This clone was seen just once. The V and J genes are TRBV18 and TRBJ1-5, with TRBD1 matching over 12 bases. The CDR3 consists of 16 residues. Germline-derived CDR1 and CDR2 are KGHSH and LQKENI. The V segment lost 3 bases and the J segment 5 bases; nucleotides outside the gene matches: 5. The DNA of the CDR3 is TGTGCCAGCTCACCCGCTGGGACAGGGGGCGATCAGCCCCAGCATTTT. Its protein product is CASSPAGTGGDQPQHF.